This TCR beta chain comes out of a study of shared clonotypes between healthy human individuals. Libraries were prepared by immunoSEQ multiplex PCR; TCRdb keeps only in-frame clonotypes and omits some of them. The sample shows about 330,000 clones, approximately 79% of them seen only once. This sequence originates from a man aged 25-40 years in good health. Sequenced material: memory CD4+ T cells sorted from blood. Subset specified: CD45RA-negative fraction.

The DNA for the CDR3 is TGCGCCAGCAGCTTGGTACCCGGGACAGAATATGGCTACACCTTC. This translates into CASSLVPGTEYGYTF. The rearrangement links TRBV5-1 to TRBJ1-2; the match to TRBD1 covers 7 bases. V was pared by 0 bases and J by 5 bases, with 7 bases of the junction left unmatched. This CDR3 has 15 residues. CDR1 and CDR2 from the germline V gene are SGHRS and YFSETQ.